This entry is about one TCR beta chain. The antigen is not known. Repertoires were generated with immunoSEQ multiplex PCR, while TCRdb's copy carries only in-frame clones and drops some. The sample has about 95,000 clones, over 75% seen once. The V gene lost 3 bases and the J gene lost 11 bases, with 14 bases spanning the gap. Germline V lookup: CDR1 SGHTA, CDR2 FQGNSA. This CDR3 has 13 amino acids. The data derive from a study of glioma-infiltrating T cells after dendritic cell vaccination. About the study: Between about 2003 and 2013, patients got autologous tumor lysate-pulsed dendritic cell vaccines. Autologous tumor lysate was loaded overnight onto monocyte-derived dendritic cells grown seven days with IL-4 and GM-CSF. Study-level findings and limits: Survival was not directly related to TCR clonality in these patients.

Patients had residual fresh-frozen tumor tissue and more than two years of survival data. This clonotype originated in a human donor with glioblastoma. Source: blood, taken before dendritic cell vaccination. The chain couples TRBV7-2 to TRBJ1-3; D remains unclear. As DNA, the CDR3 is TGTGCCAGCAGCTTTGGAGGGAACAAGGCCATATATTTT. It translates to CASSFGGNKAIYF.